This T cell receptor beta chain is drawn from a study of shared clonotypes between healthy human individuals. On this clone: The antigen is unknown.

The CDR3 covers 13 residues. Germline V lookup: CDR1 MNHEY, CDR2 SMNVEV (reference sequence). The V end lost 8 bases, the J end lost 5 bases, and 13 bases lay between the germline ends. Deep-level settings were used for running the assay. The assay was immunoSEQ multiplex PCR, and TCRdb's table has in-frame clones only and misses some. The data hold approximately 2,000,000 clones, with roughly 95% observed a single time. Regarding the study as a whole: Having only a few donors restricted how much genetic and exposure-history diversity was captured.

Naive CD8 cells lacked CD45RO, underwent positive selection for CCR7 and left out terminally differentiated effector memory CD45RA+ cells. Donors, healthy HIV-negative adults, lacked recent acute infections or vaccinations. The gene calls are TRBV27 and TRBJ2-1; D unresolved. The sequencing sample was made of naive CD8+ T cells from PBMCs. This TCR was recovered from a man aged 18 to 29 in good health. Some clones in this sample may be carry-over from other donors' samples. DNA for the CDR3: TGTGCCAGCTCGACTCCCCCCAACAATGAGCAGTTCTTC. It translates to CASSTPPNNEQFF.